One sample yielded the 27 T cell receptor beta chains listed below, sequenced in a study of response to subunit inactivated influenza vaccine. TCRdb recomputed calls from the RT-PCR reads with MiXCR, one row per CDR3 protein. Among around 480,000 distinct CDR3 sequences listed, roughly 11% were seen once. The specimen comprised PBMCs from blood, sampled about 40 days after vaccination. The receptors were gathered from a man aged 50 to 60 who received an inactivated influenza vaccine.

Notes on this clonotype: A much bigger clone sits one base away, suggesting this may be a read error. The rearrangement joins TRBV6-2 or TRBV6-3 to TRBJ2-7, with 12 nucleotides matching TRBD1. The CDR3 spans 14 residues. Trimming cost V 4 bases and J 5 bases; bases outside gene matches: 3. Germline CDR1 MNHEY, CDR2 SVGEGT. CDR3 amino acids: CASSWGTGGDEQYF. The CDR3, as DNA: TGTGCCAGCAGTTGGGGGACAGGGGGCGACGAGCAGTACTTC.

Ten or more counts support this clonotype. The rearrangement joins TRBV20-1 to TRBJ2-3, with D possibly called TRBD1 or TRBD2 (5 bases each). The CDR3 contains 14 residues. Germline V gene data show CDR1 as DFQATT and CDR2 as SNEGSKA (reference sequence). V was cut by 5 bases and J by 5 bases, with 17 bases left in between. The CDR3 here is CSARARGAGDTQYF. CDR3 nucleotide sequence: TGCAGTGCTCGAGCAAGAGGGGCGGGAGATACGCAGTATTTT.

The chain combines TRBV5-8 with TRBJ1-3; weak D call: TRBD1 (5 bases). The germline CDR1 and CDR2 sequences are SGHTS and YDEGEE. V shed 3 bases and J shed 5 bases, with 21 bases lying between them. The CDR3 covers 17 residues. The CDR3, as DNA: TGTGCCAGCAGCTCATATGCGGGGGGGTTTCCCCGAAACACCATATATTTT. This sequence encodes CASSSYAGGFPRNTIYF.

This clonotype was detected only a few times. The chain has TRBV6-2 or TRBV6-3 and TRBJ2-1; no reliable D call. Germline V gene lookup returns CDR1 MNHEY and CDR2 SVGEGT. V was cut by 0 bases and J by 5 bases, with 8 bases left in between. This CDR3 region has 14 residues. The CDR3: CASSYSRSNNEQFF. CDR3 nucleotides: TGTGCCAGCAGTTACTCGAGGAGCAACAATGAGCAGTTCTTC.

This chain links TRBV6-1 with TRBJ1-6, with D unclear. The V gene's germline CDR1 is MNHNS and CDR2 SASEGT. The CDR3 loop spans 13 amino acids. V was trimmed by 7 bases and J by 8 bases, leaving 12 bases between them. The CDR3 DNA is TGTGCCAGCAAAAACAATGGGGATTCACCCCTCCACTTT. This sequence encodes CASKNNGDSPLHF.

The chain has TRBV28 and TRBJ2-1; TRBD2 matches 13 bases. The CDR3 extends over 15 amino acids. CDR1 is MDHEN, CDR2 SYDVKM, per germline. The junction had 6 bases not matched to a gene; V was cut back by 6 bases and J by 7 bases. CDR3 region: CASSRGTSGTNEQFF. DNA of the CDR3: TGTGCCAGCAGCCGCGGGACTAGCGGGACAAATGAGCAGTTCTTC.

A few counts support this clonotype. The chain links TRBV7-2 to TRBJ2-5; D might be TRBD2 (6 bases). This CDR3 spans 14 amino acids. Trimming took off 3 bases at V and 0 bases at J, with 8 bases between the two ends. Germline V lookup: CDR1 SGHTA, CDR2 FQGNSA. CDR3 sequence (DNA): TGTGCCAGCAGCTTGGGACTGTACCAAGAGACCCAGTACTTC. This sequence encodes CASSLGLYQETQYF.

This clonotype came up a few times. The rearrangement uses TRBV7-9 and TRBJ2-3; D is perhaps TRBD1 or TRBD2 (6 bases each). The CDR3 spans 13 residues. Germline values: CDR1 SEHNR, CDR2 FQNEAQ (reference sequence). Trimming stripped 4 bases from V and 5 bases from J, with 10 bases between. The DNA of the CDR3 is TGTGCCAGCAGCTGGGGGGCGTTAGATACGCAGTATTTT. Residues: CASSWGALDTQYF.

This clonotype has more than one count but fewer than ten. The gene calls are TRBV20-1 and TRBJ2-6, with D unresolved. The germline V gene has CDR1 DFQATT and CDR2 SNEGSKA (reference sequence). This CDR3 region has 15 residues. V gave up 0 bases and J gave up 0 bases, with 6 bases separating them. CDR3 sequence reads: CSARDWGSGANVLTF. CDR3 bases: TGCAGTGCTAGAGATTGGGGCTCTGGGGCCAACGTCCTGACTTTC.

The chain carries TRBV10-2 and TRBJ1-1, with D possibly matching TRBD1 (5 bases). The CDR3 extends over 14 amino acids. With 6 bases removed from V and 2 bases from J, the gap between germline ends came to 13 bases. The V gene's germline CDR1 is WSHSY and CDR2 SAAADI. The CDR3 is CASRGTVLNTEAFF. The CDR3 nucleotides are TGCGCCAGCAGGGGGACGGTTCTCAACACTGAAGCTTTCTTT.

This clonotype has a count of ten or more. V usage is TRBV12-3 or TRBV12-4 and J usage is TRBJ2-1; TRBD2 agrees at 14 bases. CDR3 size: 13 residues. V dropped 10 bases and J dropped 8; count of bases not matched to a gene: 4. The CDR3 protein is CATRTSGRYEQFF. CDR3 coding DNA: TGTGCCACCCGGACTAGCGGGAGGTATGAGCAGTTCTTC.

This clonotype was observed a few times. The chain joins TRBV20-1 to TRBJ1-5; perhaps TRBD1 as D (6 bases). The V gene's germline CDR1 is DFQATT and CDR2 SNEGSKA (reference sequence). V lost 3 bases to trimming and J lost 3 bases, with 9 bases between them. The CDR3 runs to 13 residues. The CDR3 nucleotides read TGCAGTGCTAGGGACAGCATCAATCAGCCCCAGCATTTT. Protein product: CSARDSINQPQHF.

This chain links TRBV2 with TRBJ2-5; D tentatively fits TRBD1 or TRBD2 (5 bases each). Trimming left V 0 bases short and J 5 bases short, with 16 bases between. Per germline, CDR1 SNHLY and CDR2 FYNNEI. This CDR3 region has 16 residues. For the CDR3, the DNA is TGTGCCAGCAGTGAAGCGCTCGGGGCACGGGTGGAGACCCAGTACTTC. The encoded protein is CASSEALGARVETQYF.

J is TRBJ2-1 and V is TRBV4-2; 7 bases map to TRBD1. The V gene end was trimmed by 6 bases and the J gene end by 2 bases; junction bases not matched to a gene: 10. Germline V gene lookup returns CDR1 LGHNA and CDR2 YNFKEQ. This CDR3 comprises 16 residues. The CDR3 DNA reads TGTGCCAGCAGTAACACCCAGGGGGTTACCTACAATGAGCAGTTCTTC. Translating gives CASSNTQGVTYNEQFF.

The chain employs TRBV10-3 and TRBJ2-2, with TRBD2 as a possible D gene (6 bases). The length of the CDR3 is 15 residues. The V and J ends lost 3 bases and 7 bases respectively, with 15 bases between them. The germline V gene encodes CDR1 ENHRY and CDR2 SYGVKD. DNA of the CDR3: TGTGCCATCAGTGACGTCCGGGAGCAAGGCGGGGAGCTGTTTTTT. It is translated as CAISDVREQGGELFF.

Many counts were recorded for this clonotype. CDR3 DNA: TGTGCCACCAGTGAGAACAGGGTCCCCGGGGAGCTGTTTTTT. Translating it yields CATSENRVPGELFF. The chain uses TRBV24-1 and TRBJ2-2; D is perhaps TRBD1 (6 bases). Trimming left V 4 bases short and J 6 bases short, with 11 bases between. The CDR3 sequence is 14 residues long. Germline lookup yields CDR1 KGHDR and CDR2 SFDVKD.

This clonotype occurred a few times. The CDR3 bases are TGTGCCTGGAGTGTGACCGGGGCACCCTACACTGAAGCTTTCTTT. This sequence encodes CAWSVTGAPYTEAFF. The V gene is TRBV30, the J gene TRBJ1-1, with D possibly matching TRBD1 (5 bases). Trimming removed 0 bases at V and 3 bases at J, with 14 bases between. The CDR3 sequence is 15 residues long. Germline V gives CDR1 GTSNPN, CDR2 SVGIG (reference sequence).

The V call is TRBV24-1, the J call TRBJ2-1, with 12 bases that match TRBD1. There are 19 residues in the CDR3. Per the germline V gene, CDR1 is KGHDR and CDR2 is SFDVKD. J was trimmed by 1 base and V by 0 bases; bases with no gene match: 6. The CDR3: CATSDLRWDRGLSYNEQFF. The CDR3 DNA reads TGTGCCACCAGTGATTTGCGTTGGGACAGGGGGCTGTCCTACAATGAGCAGTTCTTC.

In this sample, this clonotype turned up a few times. The chain links TRBV2 to TRBJ2-6; maybe TRBD2 (7 bases). The CDR3 extends over 16 amino acids. Deletions cut 7 bases from V and 3 bases from J, with 16 bases between. The germline CDR1 and CDR2 sequences are SNHLY and FYNNEI. CDR3 sequence: CASIVGGGGGANVLTF. The CDR3 DNA reads as TGTGCCAGCATTGTGGGGGGAGGGGGTGGGGCCAACGTCCTGACTTTC.

This clonotype was counted at least ten times. The gene calls are TRBV7-2 and TRBJ2-2, with TRBD2 matching 9 bases. V gave up 1 base and J gave up 4 bases; unmatched junction bases: 4. There are 16 residues in the CDR3. Germline assignment: CDR1 SGHTA and CDR2 FQGNSA. In nucleotides, the CDR3 is TGTGCCAGCAGCTTAGATAGCGGGAGCCCCACCGGGGAGCTGTTTTTT. Its protein product is CASSLDSGSPTGELFF.

This clonotype was counted many times. An end of the junction differs from the germline gene, which may be a read error. CDR3 bases: TGTGCCAGCAGTTCGGGCACAGTCTCCTACGAGCAGTACTTC. Translation gives CASSSGTVSYEQYF. The V call is TRBV5-1, the J call TRBJ2-7; D ambiguous. This CDR3 is built from 14 residues. The germline V gene encodes CDR1 SGHRS and CDR2 YFSETQ.

This clonotype came up a few times. The chain employs TRBV27 and TRBJ2-7; no clear D gene. The germline V gene encodes CDR1 MNHEY and CDR2 SMNVEV (reference sequence). V lost 6 bases and J lost 1, with 10 bases in between. CDR3 length equals 13 residues. The CDR3 nucleotides are TGTGCCAGCAGCTACGGATTTTCCTACGAGCAGTACTTC. It yields the protein CASSYGFSYEQYF.

This clonotype was counted many times. The chain recombines TRBV6-1 with TRBJ1-4, with D perhaps TRBD1 (5 bases). CDR1 and CDR2 (germline): MNHNS, SASEGT. The CDR3 contains 14 residues. The germline V and J ends were trimmed by 8 bases and 2 bases, with 12 bases remaining between them. CDR3 nucleotide sequence: TGTGCCAGCGGGCGACAGACCACTAATGAAAAACTGTTTTTT. Residues: CASGRQTTNEKLFF.

The sample holds many counts of this clonotype. The gene calls are TRBV11-2 and TRBJ2-7; 9 bases map to TRBD1. The CDR3 extends over 14 amino acids. V lost 5 bases, J lost 4 bases, and 6 bases stayed unmatched. Germline V gene data show CDR1 as SGHAT and CDR2 as FQNNGV. CDR3 protein: CASSTGTGKYEQYF. In nucleotides, the CDR3 is TGTGCCAGCAGCACCGGGACAGGGAAGTACGAGCAGTACTTC.

In this sample, this clonotype turned up many times. The chain carries TRBV20-1 and TRBJ1-2; D remains ambiguous. Germline values: CDR1 DFQATT, CDR2 SNEGSKA (reference sequence). Trimming stripped 6 bases from V and 1 base from J, with 9 bases between. The CDR3 has 12 amino acids. CDR3 sequence (DNA): TGCAGTGCCCCGATTCTTAACTATGGCTACACCTTC. The encoded protein is CSAPILNYGYTF.

The gene calls are TRBV24-1 and TRBJ2-1; 8 bases agree with TRBD1. The CDR3 is 15 amino acids. Germline CDR1 reads KGHDR; CDR2 reads SFDVKD. Losses at the gene ends were 2 bases for V and 6 bases for J; bases not matched to a gene: 5. CDR3 protein: CATSDWDRSGNEQFF. The CDR3, as DNA: TGTGCCACCAGTGATTGGGACAGGTCAGGCAATGAGCAGTTCTTC.

V gene TRBV20-1 combines with J gene TRBJ2-3; D tentatively reads TRBD1 or TRBD2 (5 bases each). The V and J ends lost 5 bases and 5 bases respectively, with 14 bases between them. CDR1 DFQATT and CDR2 SNEGSKA come from the germline V gene (reference sequence). There are 13 residues in the CDR3. The CDR3 DNA reads as TGCAGTGCTGAGGGACGCCTCGAAGATACGCAGTATTTT. Its translation is CSAEGRLEDTQYF.